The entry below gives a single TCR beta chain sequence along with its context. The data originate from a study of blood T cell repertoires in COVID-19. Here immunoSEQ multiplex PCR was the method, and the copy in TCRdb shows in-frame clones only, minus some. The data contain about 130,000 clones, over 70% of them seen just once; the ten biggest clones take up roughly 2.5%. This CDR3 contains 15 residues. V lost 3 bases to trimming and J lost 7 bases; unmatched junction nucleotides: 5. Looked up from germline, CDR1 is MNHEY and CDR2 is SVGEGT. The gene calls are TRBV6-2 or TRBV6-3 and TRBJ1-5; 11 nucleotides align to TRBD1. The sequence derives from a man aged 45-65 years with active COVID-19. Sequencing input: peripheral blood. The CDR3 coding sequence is TGTGCCAGCAGTTATGGGACAGGGGGTCACCAGCCCCAGCATTTT. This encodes CASSYGTGGHQPQHF.